The T cell receptor beta chain under discussion was sequenced for a study of vaccination effects on CD4 cells after COVID-19. As for the study in general: Antigen-specific CD4+ T cells were expanded (with viral peptide pools) by the ViraFEST assay ahead of sequencing.

Study-wide points: Convalescent patients were few in the study, and early post-infection timepoints were absent.

Concerning this clone: Its antigen is not known.

Researchers isolated CD4+ T cells once approximately eleven days of culture had elapsed. Two-dose vaccination with either BNT162b2 or mRNA-1273 was given to the participants. Trimming shortened V by 6 bases and J by 4 bases, and 18 bases separated the two germline ends. The V gene's germline CDR1 is SNHLY and CDR2 FYNNEI. The CDR3 loop spans 15 amino acids. This table comes from immunoSEQ multiplex PCR, and its TCRdb copy is limited to in-frame clones, with some not included. The data hold tens of thousands of clones, with about 63% observed a single time. Specimen: CD4+ T cells from PBMCs cultured without peptide, collected after COVID-19 vaccination. This sequence joins TRBV2 and TRBJ1-2, with D maybe TRBD1 (5 bases). This receptor was obtained from a human donor who received a COVID-19 vaccine. The CDR3 nucleotides read TGTGCCAGCAGCCGGGACCAACCTTTGAGCTATGGCTACACCTTC. Amino acids: CASSRDQPLSYGYTF.